The 25 T cell receptor beta chains reported below all come from one sample, sequenced in a study of blood T cell repertoires in COVID-19. Clones were sequenced by immunoSEQ multiplex PCR, and TCRdb holds only the in-frame ones, with some missing. The table lists about 70,000 clones, 80% to 85% of them singletons. The sample comprised peripheral blood. These receptors all stem from a man older than 75 with acute or convalescent COVID-19.

This clone occurred a few times. The J gene is TRBJ2-3, the V gene TRBV5-1; TRBD1 agrees at 7 bases. J gave up 5 bases and V 4 bases, and 7 bases lay outside the gene matches. Germline V gene data show CDR1 as SGHRS and CDR2 as YFSETQ. The CDR3 covers 14 residues. This chain's CDR3 is CASSGQGVGDTQYF. For the CDR3, the DNA is TGCGCCAGCAGCGGGCAGGGGGTTGGAGATACGCAGTATTTT.

The chain is built from TRBV7-9 and TRBJ2-2; 7 nucleotides match TRBD2. The CDR3 loop spans 14 amino acids. V was pared by 10 bases and J by 7 bases, with 12 bases of the junction left unmatched. CDR1 and CDR2 from the germline V gene are SEHNR and FQNEAQ (reference sequence). The CDR3 here is CAKHGEGPDGELFF. In DNA form, the CDR3 reads TGTGCCAAACACGGGGAGGGGCCTGACGGGGAGCTGTTTTTT.

The genes are TRBV18 and TRBJ1-4; D might be TRBD1 (6 bases). Germline V gives CDR1 KGHSH, CDR2 LQKENI. The V gene lost 6 bases and the J gene lost 4 bases, with 12 bases spanning the gap. The CDR3 has 14 residues. The chain's CDR3 is CASSPDSYNEKLFF. CDR3 sequence (DNA): TGTGCCAGCTCCCCGGACAGTTATAATGAAAAACTGTTTTTT.

The V and J genes are TRBV10-3 and TRBJ2-7, with D hard to call. V lost 0 bases to trimming and J lost 0 bases, with 6 bases between them. The germline V gene encodes CDR1 ENHRY and CDR2 SYGVKD. The CDR3 sequence is 14 residues long. CDR3 protein: CAISESKLSYEQYF. CDR3 sequence (DNA): TGTGCCATCAGTGAGTCGAAACTCTCCTACGAGCAGTACTTC.

CDR3 DNA: TGTGCCAGCAGTTTCCGAGGCACCGGGGAGCTGTTTTTT. Translation gives CASSFRGTGELFF. J is TRBJ2-2 and V is TRBV12-3 or TRBV12-4; no clear D gene. CDR3 length: 13 residues. V dropped 3 bases and J dropped 4 bases, with 6 bases sitting between them.

This chain uses TRBV5-4 with TRBJ2-7, with 7 bases identical to TRBD1. From germline, CDR1 is SGHNT and CDR2 YYREEE (reference sequence). With 4 bases clipped from V and 2 bases from J, the junction kept 6 bases outside the gene matches. This CDR3 contains 14 residues. CDR3 amino acids: CASSTRGSAYEQYF. The CDR3 DNA is TGTGCCAGCAGCACCAGGGGGTCAGCCTACGAGCAGTACTTC.

This clone was seen a handful of times. The CDR3 sequence: CASSQDGTSGETQYF. For the CDR3, the DNA is TGTGCCAGCAGCCAGGACGGGACTAGCGGGGAGACCCAGTACTTC. The chain employs TRBV3-1 (or the pseudogene TRBV3-2) and TRBJ2-5, with TRBD2 identical over 12 bases. The length of the CDR3 is 15 residues. The germline V gene has CDR1 LGHDT and CDR2 YNNKEL (reference sequence). With 3 bases clipped from V and 5 bases from J, the junction kept 4 bases outside the gene matches.

V usage is TRBV5-4 and J usage is TRBJ2-1; 10 bases agree with TRBD2. The germline gives CDR1 SGHNT, CDR2 YYREEE (reference sequence). This CDR3 is built from 15 residues. The junction had 13 bases not matched to a gene; V was cut back by 6 bases and J by 10 bases. CDR3 amino acids: CASTPRLAGEEEQFF. The CDR3 DNA reads TGTGCCAGCACGCCCAGGCTAGCGGGAGAAGAAGAGCAGTTCTTC. Variable domain in full (rest from reference TRBV5-4 and TRBJ2-1): ETGVTQSPTHLIKTRGQQVTLRCSSQSGHNTVSWYQQALGQGPQFIFQYYREEENGRGNFPPRFSGLQFPNYSSELNVNALELDDSALYLCASTPRLAGEEEQFFGPGTRLTVL.

The J gene is TRBJ2-7, the V gene TRBV3-1 (or the pseudogene TRBV3-2); D might be TRBD1 (5 bases). The CDR3 contains 17 residues. V was clipped by 0 bases and J by 2 bases, with 17 bases between them. Per the germline V gene, CDR1 is LGHDT and CDR2 is YNNKEL (reference sequence). The CDR3 sequence: CASSQDFNRVTAYEQYF. The CDR3 DNA is TGTGCCAGCAGCCAAGATTTTAATCGGGTGACAGCCTACGAGCAGTACTTC.

The sample holds one count of this clone. The rearrangement links TRBV5-1 to TRBJ2-2, with D hard to call. CDR3 size: 13 residues. Germline V lookup: CDR1 SGHRS, CDR2 YFSETQ. V was pared by 0 bases and J by 6 bases, with 6 bases between. CDR3 nucleotides: TGCGCCAGCAGCTTGGCCGAGGCCGGGGAGCTGTTTTTT. Protein: CASSLAEAGELFF.

The V and J genes are TRBV5-1 and TRBJ1-1, with 8 bases identical to TRBD1. J lost 3 bases, V lost 4 bases, and 5 bases had no gene match. Germline CDR1 reads SGHRS; CDR2 reads YFSETQ. This CDR3 has 14 residues. As DNA, the CDR3 is TGCGCCAGCAGCGTCAACAGGGGGGACACTGAAGCTTTCTTT. Translation: CASSVNRGDTEAFF.

The chain uses TRBV6-5 and TRBJ2-7, with TRBD1 as a possible D gene (6 bases). The germline V gene encodes CDR1 MNHEY and CDR2 SVGAGI. Trimming removed 6 bases at V and 3 bases at J, with 18 bases between. The CDR3 runs to 15 residues. This CDR3 is CASRARGYRIYEQYF. The CDR3 region has the DNA TGTGCCAGCAGGGCAAGGGGGTATAGAATCTACGAGCAGTACTTC.

The chain carries TRBV6-6 and TRBJ2-7, with TRBD2 as a possible D gene (6 bases). The germline V gene has CDR1 MNHNY and CDR2 SVGAGI (reference sequence). Trimming removed 2 bases at V and 6 bases at J, with 14 bases between. The CDR3 is 14 residues long. CDR3 sequence: CASSYTEGLGEQYF. The CDR3 region has the DNA TGTGCCAGCAGTTACACGGAGGGGCTGGGCGAGCAGTACTTC.

The rearrangement links TRBV7-9 to TRBJ2-5; TRBD1 is a possible D gene (5 bases). V lost 0 bases, J lost 1 base, and 15 bases lay in between. The CDR3 is 17 residues long. Germline assignment: CDR1 SEHNR and CDR2 FQNEAQ (reference sequence). The CDR3 is CASSLARWQGRQETQYF. For the CDR3, the DNA is TGTGCCAGCAGCTTAGCGCGGTGGCAGGGCCGCCAAGAGACCCAGTACTTC.

V is TRBV24-1 and J is TRBJ2-2; 9 nucleotides match TRBD2. Per germline, CDR1 KGHDR and CDR2 SFDVKD. V gave up 9 bases and J gave up 3 bases; unmatched junction bases: 28. The CDR3 length is 22 residues. The CDR3 bases are TGTGCCACCGGTCCTAGCGGGGCGGGATCCAAGGTCCCCTTACTTTACACCGGGGAGCTGTTTTTT. It is translated as CATGPSGAGSKVPLLYTGELFF.

The chain combines TRBV5-5 with TRBJ2-3, with D possibly TRBD2 on 6 matching bases. This CDR3 is built from 13 residues. Germline values: CDR1 SGHKS, CDR2 YYEKEE (reference sequence). V gave up 0 bases and J gave up 5 bases, with 7 bases separating them. CDR3 protein: CASSLAGGDTQYF. In DNA form, the CDR3 reads TGTGCCAGCAGCTTGGCCGGGGGAGATACGCAGTATTTT.

V is TRBV24-1 and J is TRBJ2-3; the match to TRBD2 covers 7 bases. CDR1 is KGHDR and CDR2 is SFDVKD in the germline V gene. Trimming at V came to 0 bases and at J to 1 base, leaving 6 bases not matched to a gene. The CDR3 is made up of 17 amino acids. The CDR3 DNA reads TGTGCCACCAGTGATTTGACCGGACGGGGGGGCACAGATACGCAGTATTTT. It specifies CATSDLTGRGGTDTQYF.

A remark on this clone: The germline gene is not matched at one end of the junction; a read error may be the cause. The rearrangement links TRBV6-5 to TRBJ2-3, with 7 bases fitting TRBD2. This CDR3 comprises 15 residues. The germline CDR1 and CDR2 sequences are MNHEY and SVGAGI. CDR3 protein: CASSWGRAGDGSVDF. The CDR3 region has the DNA TGTGCCAGCAGTTGGGGGAGGGCCGGGGATGGTTCAGTCGATTTT.

The chain employs TRBV5-1 and TRBJ2-7; TRBD1 agrees at 9 bases. CDR1 SGHRS and CDR2 YFSETQ come from the germline V gene. After removal of 3 bases from V and 2 bases from J, the junction contained 3 bases not matched to a gene. This CDR3 region has 14 residues. The CDR3 is CASSWTGDTYEQYF. CDR3 DNA sequence: TGCGCCAGCAGCTGGACAGGGGACACCTACGAGCAGTACTTC.

The chain has TRBV27 and TRBJ2-3; 10 bases are shared with TRBD2. This CDR3 has 18 amino acids. Germline V gene data show CDR1 as MNHEY and CDR2 as SMNVEV (reference sequence). V shed 7 bases, J shed 1 base, and the junction held 14 bases outside the gene matches. The CDR3 nucleotides read TGTGCCAGCACGGCGTCCCCCCTAGCGGGAGACGGCACAGATACGCAGTATTTT. Protein sequence: CASTASPLAGDGTDTQYF.

The genes are TRBV19 and TRBJ2-6; TRBD1 aligns across 7 bases. The CDR3 extends over 18 amino acids. Germline CDR1 LNHDA, CDR2 SQIVND (reference sequence). V lost 5 bases to trimming and J lost 5 bases; unmatched junction nucleotides: 15. In nucleotides, the CDR3 is TGTGCCAGTAGTCTGAGGACAGGTCTAACGGTCTGGGCCAACGTCCTGACTTTC. Protein product: CASSLRTGLTVWANVLTF. Looking up the rest from reference TRBV19 and TRBJ2-6 gives the full variable domain: DGGITQSPKYLFRKEGQNVTLSCEQNLNHDAMYWYRQDPGQGLRLIYYSQIVNDFQKGDIAEGYSVSREKKESFPLTVTSAQKNPTAFYLCASSLRTGLTVWANVLTFGAGSRLTVL.

This chain uses TRBV7-2 with TRBJ1-1; TRBD1 aligns across 12 bases. Germline CDR1 and CDR2: SGHTA and FQGNSA. There are 17 residues in the CDR3. Trimming cost V 1 base and J 7 bases; bases outside gene matches: 10. The DNA for the CDR3 is TGTGCCAGCAGCTTAGGCCTACCGGGACAGGGGGCCAGTGAAGCTTTCTTT. It specifies CASSLGLPGQGASEAFF. Full variable domain (missing parts from reference TRBV7-2 and TRBJ1-1): GAGVSQSPSNKVTEKGKDVELRCDPISGHTALYWYRQSLGQGLEFLIYFQGNSAPDKSGLPSDRFSAERTGGSVSTLTIQRTQQEDSAVYLCASSLGLPGQGASEAFFGQGTRLTVV.

The V and J genes are TRBV28 and TRBJ1-5; perhaps TRBD1 as D (5 bases). The CDR3 consists of 15 residues. Per germline, CDR1 MDHEN and CDR2 SYDVKM. The V end was cut by 6 bases, the J end by 4 bases, with 16 bases between. The CDR3 DNA sequence: TGTGCCAGCAGAAACGGACATCGTGGAAATCAGCCCCAGCATTTT. Encoded protein: CASRNGHRGNQPQHF.

The chain is built from TRBV4-1 and TRBJ2-7; TRBD2 agrees at 8 bases. Germline loops: CDR1 MGHRA, CDR2 YSYEKL. There are 14 residues in the CDR3. Germline trimming cut 6 bases from V and 1 base from J; bases unmatched to any gene: 5. The CDR3 region has the DNA TGCGCCAGCAGTCTCGAGCGGGAGTCCTACGAGCAGTACTTC. This sequence encodes CASSLERESYEQYF.

The chain is built from TRBV7-2 and TRBJ2-3; a possible D gene is TRBD2 (6 bases). CDR3 length equals 13 residues. Germline-derived CDR1 and CDR2 are SGHTA and FQGNSA. The V and J ends lost 3 bases and 6 bases respectively, with 10 bases between them. The CDR3 nucleotides are TGTGCCAGCAGCTTCCGGGAGAAGGATACGCAGTATTTT. It translates to CASSFREKDTQYF.